Below, 29 T cell receptor beta chains from the same sample are listed, as sequenced in a study of blood T cell repertoires in COVID-19. Only in-frame clones appear in the TCRdb table, and some are missing; sequencing was by immunoSEQ multiplex PCR. The sample consists of about 200,000 clones, approximately 84% of them appearing once. Material: peripheral blood. These receptors were collected from a woman aged 65 to 85 with active or convalescent COVID-19.

The chain couples TRBV19 to TRBJ2-7; TRBD2 matches at 12 bases. V trimming: 5 bases; J trimming: 6 bases; junction bases outside the gene matches: 8. CDR1 is LNHDA, CDR2 SQIVND, per germline (reference sequence). This CDR3 has 15 residues. The CDR3 DNA follows: TGTGCCAGTAGTGCCCAGACTAGCGGGAGAACCGAGCAGTACTTC. It specifies CASSAQTSGRTEQYF.

The chain uses TRBV10-2 and TRBJ2-1, with D perhaps TRBD2 (5 bases). Germline CDR1 WSHSY, CDR2 SAAADI. The CDR3 totals 15 residues. Trimming left V 3 bases short and J 2 bases short, with 11 bases between. CDR3 DNA: TGCGCCAGCAGTGATAGCGTATCTCCCTACAATGAGCAGTTCTTC. Translation gives CASSDSVSPYNEQFF.

The J gene is TRBJ2-3, the V gene TRBV5-1, with D hard to call. The CDR3 covers 13 residues. Germline values: CDR1 SGHRS, CDR2 YFSETQ. Trimming stripped 2 bases from V and 8 bases from J, with 12 bases between. DNA of the CDR3: TGCGCCAGCAGCTTAGAGCCGCAAGCTACGCAGTATTTT. It translates to CASSLEPQATQYF.

J is TRBJ2-7 and V is TRBV5-8; 10 positions match TRBD2. The CDR3 runs to 14 residues. Trimming cost V 2 bases and J 6 bases; bases outside gene matches: 5. Germline V gene lookup returns CDR1 SGHTS and CDR2 YDEGEE. CDR3 bases: TGTGCCAGCAGCTTCTTTCTAGCGGGAGCCGAGCAGTACTTC. Its translation is CASSFFLAGAEQYF.

The chain carries TRBV9 and TRBJ2-3; D ambiguous. The germline V and J ends were trimmed by 4 bases and 6 bases, with 15 bases remaining between them. The CDR3 runs to 14 residues. Per germline, CDR1 SGDLS and CDR2 YYNGEE. CDR3 coding DNA: TGTGCCAGCAGCCCTAGAAGAGGATCGGATACGCAGTATTTT. Translated: CASSPRRGSDTQYF.

The chain is built from TRBV15 and TRBJ1-4; possibly TRBD1 for D (6 bases). The CDR3 runs to 17 residues. Trimming shortened V by 6 bases and J by 2 bases, and 19 bases separated the two germline ends. The germline CDR1 and CDR2 sequences are LNHNV and YYDKDF (reference sequence). CDR3 amino acids: CATRPGTQVKTNEKLFF. DNA for the CDR3: TGTGCCACCAGGCCAGGGACACAGGTTAAGACTAATGAAAAACTGTTTTTT.

This clone was recorded once. A much bigger clone sits one base away, suggesting this may be a read error. The chain combines TRBV2 with TRBJ2-6; TRBD2 agrees at 10 bases. The V and J ends lost 7 bases and 2 bases, in that order; junction bases with no gene match: 5. Germline lookup yields CDR1 SNHLY and CDR2 FYNNEI. There are 16 residues in the CDR3. CDR3 coding DNA: TGTGCCAGCACCTTCCTAGCGGGAGCTGGGGCCAACGTCCTGACTTTC. Protein product: CASTFLAGAGANVLTF. Filled out from reference TRBV2 and TRBJ2-6, the complete variable domain reads EPEVTQTPSHQVTQMGQEVILRCVPISNHLYFYWYRQILGQKVEFLVSFYNNEISEKSEIFDDQFSVERPDGSNFTLKIRSTKLEDSAMYFCASTFLAGAGANVLTFGAGSRLTVL.

The gene calls are TRBV5-1 and TRBJ2-7; TRBD1 matches at 7 bases. This CDR3 contains 11 residues. After removal of 4 bases from V and 7 bases from J, the junction contained 2 bases not matched to a gene. Germline-derived CDR1 and CDR2 are SGHRS and YFSETQ. The CDR3 DNA reads as TGCGCCAGCAGCCTGGGACAGGAGCAGTACTTC. This gives the protein CASSLGQEQYF. Full variable domain (remainder filled in from reference TRBV5-1 and TRBJ2-7): KAGVTQTPRYLIKTRGQQVTLSCSPISGHRSVSWYQQTPGQGLQFLFEYFSETQRNKGNFPGRFSGRQFSNSRSEMNVSTLELGDSALYLCASSLGQEQYFGPGTRLTVT.

This clone was found once. The sample carries other DNA sequences with the same CDR3. The chain carries TRBV5-4 and TRBJ2-7; 10 nucleotides line up with TRBD2. Trimming cost V 4 bases and J 4 bases; bases outside gene matches: 5. The CDR3 runs to 14 residues. Germline assignment: CDR1 SGHNT and CDR2 YYREEE (reference sequence). The CDR3 spells CASSPGLAPYEQYF. CDR3 nucleotide sequence: TGTGCCAGCAGCCCGGGACTAGCGCCTTACGAGCAGTACTTC.

This sequence joins TRBV7-9 and TRBJ2-1; TRBD2 matches at 13 bases. This CDR3 comprises 13 residues. Germline CDR1 SEHNR, CDR2 FQNEAQ (reference sequence). V shed 5 bases and J 12 bases; nucleotides not matched to a gene: 4. The CDR3 region is CASSLGLAGAQFF. The CDR3 DNA reads as TGTGCCAGCAGCCTTGGACTAGCGGGAGCGCAGTTCTTC. Full variable domain (missing parts from reference TRBV7-9 and TRBJ2-1): DTGVSQNPRHKITKRGQNVTFRCDPISEHNRLYWYRQTLGQGPEFLTYFQNEAQLEKSRLLSDRFSAERPKGSFSTLEIQRTEQGDSAMYLCASSLGLAGAQFFGPGTRLTVL.

J is TRBJ1-1 and V is TRBV28; 9 nucleotides align to TRBD1. V was clipped by 3 bases and J by 1 base; unmatched bases: 9. The germline V gene has CDR1 MDHEN and CDR2 SYDVKM. CDR3 length equals 17 residues. The chain's CDR3 is CASSFGTGIYKNTEAFF. The CDR3, as DNA: TGTGCCAGCAGTTTCGGGACAGGGATTTATAAGAACACTGAAGCTTTCTTT.

The chain joins TRBV11-1 to TRBJ2-1; 7 bases agree with TRBD1. Trimming cost V 5 bases and J 9 bases; bases outside gene matches: 10. The germline V gene encodes CDR1 SGHAT and CDR2 FQDESV (reference sequence). There are 14 residues in the CDR3. The CDR3 region has the DNA TGTGCCAGCAGCCAAATACAGGGGAGAGGTGAGCAGTTCTTC. This codes for CASSQIQGRGEQFF.

The J gene is TRBJ2-2, the V gene TRBV5-1, with 8 nucleotides matching TRBD2. The germline V gene has CDR1 SGHRS and CDR2 YFSETQ. V was pared by 2 bases and J by 5 bases, with 5 bases of the junction left unmatched. This CDR3 spans 15 amino acids. CDR3 DNA sequence: TGCGCCAGCAGCTTAAGCGGGAGAGAGACCGGGGAGCTGTTTTTT. Translating it yields CASSLSGRETGELFF.

The rearrangement uses TRBV21-1 and TRBJ1-5; TRBD1, the D gene given by the table, was not confirmed from the DNA. TRBV21-1 corresponds to a pseudogene. The CDR3 covers 15 residues. The CDR3 sequence is CASRGQGRRIQPQHF. Written as DNA, the CDR3 is TGTGCCAGCAGGGGACAGGGCAGACGTATTCAGCCCCAGCATTTT.

The chain carries TRBV7-3 and TRBJ2-1; D is perhaps TRBD2 (6 bases). V was shortened by 5 bases and J by 4 bases, with 18 bases between the two germline ends. This CDR3 comprises 16 residues. Germline V gene sequence: CDR1 SGHTA, CDR2 FQGTGA. The CDR3 DNA sequence: TGTGCCAGCAGCGCCCAAACCGGGACTCAATACAATGAGCAGTTCTTC. It specifies CASSAQTGTQYNEQFF.

The V gene is TRBV7-9, the J gene TRBJ1-5; D perhaps matches TRBD1 (5 bases). CDR3 length equals 13 residues. Trimming stripped 7 bases from V and 5 bases from J, with 12 bases between. Germline CDR1 reads SEHNR; CDR2 reads FQNEAQ (reference sequence). The CDR3, as DNA: TGTGCCAGCACCCTGGGGGGGGATCAGCCCCAGCATTTT. It specifies CASTLGGDQPQHF. Filled out from reference TRBV7-9 and TRBJ1-5, the complete variable domain reads DTGVSQNPRHKITKRGQNVTFRCDPISEHNRLYWYRQTLGQGPEFLTYFQNEAQLEKSRLLSDRFSAERPKGSFSTLEIQRTEQGDSAMYLCASTLGGDQPQHFGDGTRLSIL.

The chain uses TRBV27 and TRBJ2-7; a weak D match, TRBD1 (5 bases). Trimming removed 6 bases from V and 2 bases from J, with 20 bases in between. Per germline, CDR1 MNHEY and CDR2 SMNVEV (reference sequence). This CDR3 region has 16 residues. The CDR3 coding sequence is TGTGCCAGCAGCTCCTCAACAGGAGACACAACCTACGAGCAGTACTTC. Its translation: CASSSSTGDTTYEQYF.

There are a few counts of this clone. The genes are TRBV6-1 and TRBJ1-5, with D possibly being TRBD1 (5 bases). This CDR3 comprises 11 residues. Germline V gene lookup returns CDR1 MNHNS and CDR2 SASEGT. The germline V and J ends were trimmed by 2 bases and 15 bases, with 11 bases remaining between them. This CDR3 is CASSERQSWHF. The DNA of the CDR3 is TGTGCCAGCAGTGAAAGACAGTCGTGGCATTTT.

The gene calls are TRBV10-2 and TRBJ1-4; D is possibly TRBD1 (6 bases). CDR1 is WSHSY and CDR2 is SAAADI in the germline V gene. V was shortened by 5 bases and J by 0 bases, with 10 bases between the two germline ends. The CDR3 consists of 15 residues. CDR3 bases: TGCGCCAGCAGTCCATCAGGGGCAACTAATGAAAAACTGTTTTTT. Translation: CASSPSGATNEKLFF.

The chain links TRBV7-9 to TRBJ1-1, with D possibly TRBD1 on 6 matching bases. V was pared by 5 bases and J by 3 bases, with 13 bases between. Germline lookup yields CDR1 SEHNR and CDR2 FQNEAQ (reference sequence). This CDR3 contains 14 residues. CDR3 DNA sequence: TGTGCCAGCAGCCGCGACAGGATGGACACTGAAGCTTTCTTT. It codes for CASSRDRMDTEAFF.

The chain recombines TRBV15 with TRBJ2-3; 7 bases fit TRBD1. Germline CDR1 is LNHNV and CDR2 is YYDKDF (reference sequence). V gave up 5 bases and J gave up 1 base; unmatched junction bases: 6. This CDR3 is built from 15 residues. Written as DNA, the CDR3 is TGTGCCACCAGCTTCCGACAGGGAGGCACAGATACGCAGTATTTT. It translates to CATSFRQGGTDTQYF.

The J gene is TRBJ1-2, the V gene TRBV28, with 8 bases identical to TRBD1. The CDR3 consists of 14 residues. The V and J ends lost 8 bases and 7 bases, in that order; junction bases with no gene match: 12. Germline assignment: CDR1 MDHEN and CDR2 SYDVKM. CDR3: CASQTFQGAGGYTF. DNA of the CDR3: TGTGCCAGCCAAACTTTTCAGGGGGCCGGTGGCTACACCTTC.

V usage is TRBV19 and J usage is TRBJ1-4; tentatively, D is TRBD1 (6 bases). Trimming pared 5 bases from V and 5 bases from J, leaving 21 bases between. The length of the CDR3 is 17 residues. The germline gives CDR1 LNHDA, CDR2 SQIVND (reference sequence). The CDR3 loop reads CASSPQRGGEGNEKLFF. In DNA, the CDR3 is TGTGCCAGTAGTCCCCAGCGGGGGGGCGAGGGGAATGAAAAACTGTTTTTT.

The chain carries TRBV2 and TRBJ1-5; D unclear. V was clipped by 8 bases and J by 0 bases, with 11 bases between them. In germline, CDR1 is SNHLY, CDR2 FYNNEI. This CDR3 is built from 14 residues. CDR3 protein: CASSRQYSNQPQHF. The CDR3, as DNA: TGTGCCAGCTCCCGACAATATAGCAATCAGCCCCAGCATTTT. The full variable domain, rest sourced from reference TRBV2 and TRBJ1-5, is EPEVTQTPSHQVTQMGQEVILRCVPISNHLYFYWYRQILGQKVEFLVSFYNNEISEKSEIFDDQFSVERPDGSNFTLKIRSTKLEDSAMYFCASSRQYSNQPQHFGDGTRLSIL.

The chain combines TRBV18 with TRBJ2-1, with a possible D match to TRBD2 (5 bases). The V gene's germline CDR1 is KGHSH and CDR2 LQKENI. The V and J ends lost 4 bases and 2 bases respectively, with 15 bases between them. The CDR3 loop spans 16 amino acids. In DNA form, the CDR3 reads TGTGCCAGCTCACAACCCGGAGCGGCGGCCTACAATGAGCAGTTCTTC. As protein: CASSQPGAAAYNEQFF.

The CDR3 DNA reads as TGTGCCAGCAGCTCCGGGACTAGCGGGAGCCATGAGCAGTTCTTC. This gives the protein CASSSGTSGSHEQFF. The chain has TRBV6-6 and TRBJ2-1, with TRBD2 matching over 14 bases. This CDR3 spans 15 amino acids. Losses at the gene ends were 6 bases for V and 8 bases for J; bases not matched to a gene: 6. Germline loops: CDR1 MNHNY, CDR2 SVGAGI (reference sequence).

A single count supports this clone. This chain uses TRBV5-1 with TRBJ2-1, with 8 bases matching TRBD2. The length of the CDR3 is 16 residues. Germline trimming cut 4 bases from V and 5 bases from J; bases unmatched to any gene: 11. From germline, CDR1 is SGHRS and CDR2 YFSETQ. The CDR3 loop reads CASSPPGLGGNNEQFF. CDR3 nucleotides: TGCGCCAGCAGCCCACCGGGACTAGGGGGGAACAATGAGCAGTTCTTC.

This chain links TRBV10-3 with TRBJ1-1; D gene unclear. The CDR3 totals 15 residues. Germline V gene data show CDR1 as ENHRY and CDR2 as SYGVKD. V lost 6 bases and J lost 4, with 18 bases in between. CDR3 DNA sequence: TGTGCCATCAGAGACCTAGCCCGGTCCGGCACTGAAGCTTTCTTT. It codes for CAIRDLARSGTEAFF.

CDR3 bases: TGTGCCAGCAGCGTAGCACAGGGTTTTACCGGGGAGCTGTTTTTT. Its translation: CASSVAQGFTGELFF. The chain has TRBV9 and TRBJ2-2; D is perhaps TRBD1 (6 bases). V dropped 0 bases and J dropped 5 bases, with 11 bases sitting between them. Germline CDR1 reads SGDLS; CDR2 reads YYNGEE. The CDR3 spans 15 residues. Supplemented by reference TRBV9 and TRBJ2-2, the full variable domain reads DSGVTQTPKHLITATGQRVTLRCSPRSGDLSVYWYQQSLDQGLQFLIQYYNGEERAKGNILERFSAQQFPDLHSELNLSSLELGDSALYFCASSVAQGFTGELFFGEGSRLTVL.